These T cell receptor beta chains were read from a single sample in a study of T-cell reconstitution after alpha-beta-depleted transplantation in children. TCRdb re-derived calls from the PCR reads in MiXCR, one entry per CDR3 protein. Here the sample spans hundreds of thousands of distinct CDR3 sequences, 16% being singletons. The sample here was PBMCs, mostly from graft donor cells, taken 360 days after TCRalphabeta/CD19-depleted stem cell transplant. Receptors were obtained from a boy in the first two years of life who had a stem cell transplant for Wiskott-Aldrich syndrome, so the T cells may come from the graft donor. The CDR3 runs from the conserved cysteine through the conserved F or W. D genes are given only for firm matches. The size entry is marked missing in some rows and otherwise reads once, few, many or a size class.

size	D	V	J	CDR3	DNA
NA	TRBD1	TRBV5-1	TRBJ2-7	CASSLEGQFREQYF	TGCGCCAGCAGCTTGGAGGGACAGTTTCGCGAGCAGTACTTC
NA	TRBD1	TRBV24-1	TRBJ2-3	CATSDSRTGRDTQYF	TGTGCCACCAGTGATTCCCGGACAGGGAGGGATACGCAGTATTTT
few	NA	TRBV12-3/TRBV12-4	TRBJ2-7	CASSLGAGSSFEQYF	TGTGCCAGCAGTTTAGGAGCAGGGTCCTCCTTCGAGCAGTACTTC
NA	NA	TRBV24-1	TRBJ2-3	CATSDLRLAADTQYF	TGTGCCACCAGTGATTTGAGGCTAGCAGCAGATACGCAGTATTTT
few	NA	TRBV7-9	TRBJ1-2	CASSFGPSWQGYTF	TGTGCCAGCAGCTTCGGCCCTTCTTGGCAGGGCTACACCTTC
few	TRBD1	TRBV19	TRBJ1-5	CASSARQGRGYQPQHF	TGTGCCAGTAGTGCACGACAGGGGCGAGGGTACCAGCCCCAGCATTTT
few	TRBD2	TRBV12-3/TRBV12-4	TRBJ2-1	CASSPRFLAGGGGEQFF	TGTGCCAGCAGTCCCCGATTCCTAGCGGGGGGCGGTGGTGAGCAGTTCTTC
NA	TRBD2	TRBV7-9	TRBJ2-3	CASSSGLAGPDTQYF	TGTGCCAGCAGTTCCGGACTAGCGGGGCCAGATACGCAGTATTTT
NA	NA	TRBV29-1	TRBJ2-1	CSVHGASGTYNEQFF	TGCAGCGTTCATGGTGCTAGTGGAACTTACAATGAGCAGTTCTTC
NA	TRBD1	TRBV5-6	TRBJ2-3	CAIRTGDTQYF	TGTGCCATCCGGACAGGGGATACGCAGTATTTT
NA	TRBD2	TRBV12-3/TRBV12-4	TRBJ2-1	CASSLRGGSGRRNEQFF	TGTGCCAGCAGCCTCCGAGGGGGTAGCGGGAGACGCAATGAGCAGTTCTTC
NA	TRBD2	TRBV3-1	TRBJ2-7	CASSQRGGRGTYEQYF	TGTGCCAGCAGCCAACGAGGCGGGAGGGGAACCTACGAGCAGTACTTC
NA	NA	TRBV18	TRBJ2-7	CASSPIQGILEQYF	TGTGCCAGCTCACCAATCCAGGGAATCCTGGAGCAGTACTTC
NA	NA	TRBV19	TRBJ1-2	CASRAFVGGYTF	TGTGCCAGTAGGGCGTTTGTAGGAGGCTACACCTTC
many	TRBD2	TRBV20-1	TRBJ2-3	CSARVWSGTSAYYTDTQYF	TGCAGTGCTAGGGTCTGGTCCGGGACTAGCGCATATTACACAGATACGCAGTATTTT
NA	TRBD1	TRBV20-1	TRBJ2-5	CSAGQGEETQYF	TGCAGTGCTGGACAGGGGGAAGAGACCCAGTACTTC
few	NA	TRBV15	TRBJ2-7	CATSRDRRVTTYEQYF	TGTGCCACCAGCAGAGATCGAAGGGTGACGACCTACGAGCAGTACTTC
NA	NA	TRBV7-2	TRBJ2-1	CASSLGVTRTYNEQFF	TGTGCCAGCAGCTTAGGGGTGACTAGAACCTACAATGAGCAGTTCTTC
NA	TRBD2	TRBV6-6	TRBJ2-2	CASSGGAGELFF	TGTGCCAGTAGTGGGGGGGCCGGGGAGCTGTTTTTT
many	NA	TRBV7-9	TRBJ2-1	CASRVAGTYNEQFF	TGTGCCAGCAGAGTGGCGGGGACCTACAATGAGCAGTTCTTC
NA	TRBD1	TRBV24-1	TRBJ2-5	CATSDPGQVLGETQYF	TGTGCCACCAGTGATCCCGGACAGGTATTAGGAGAGACCCAGTACTTC
NA	NA	TRBV7-6	TRBJ2-7	CASSLGDMEQYF	TGTGCCAGCAGCTTAGGAGACATGGAGCAGTACTTC
NA	NA	TRBV6-5	TRBJ2-2	CASTTGWAGELFF	TGTGCCAGCACAACGGGGTGGGCCGGGGAGCTGTTTTTT
NA	TRBD2	TRBV7-9	TRBJ2-3	CASSHGASGSRDTQYF	TGTGCCAGCAGCCACGGGGCTAGCGGGAGTAGAGATACGCAGTATTTT
NA	NA	TRBV5-1	TRBJ2-7	CASSVTTGPYQQYF	TGCGCCAGTAGCGTAACAACAGGGCCGTACCAGCAGTACTTC
few	TRBD2	TRBV29-1	TRBJ2-2	CSVKPGLAGGNTGELFF	TGCAGCGTTAAACCGGGACTAGCGGGAGGGAACACCGGGGAGCTGTTTTTT
few	NA	TRBV7-8	TRBJ2-7	CASSHPPAETSGYEQYF	TGTGCCAGCAGCCACCCCCCAGCTGAAACTAGTGGGTACGAGCAGTACTTC
NA	TRBD2	TRBV12-3/TRBV12-4	TRBJ2-2	CASSLVRGGRGGELFF	TGTGCCAGCAGTTTGGTGCGGGGGGGCCGAGGCGGGGAGCTGTTTTTT
few	TRBD2	TRBV6-5	TRBJ2-5	CASGNSGKEYF	TGTGCCAGCGGTAATAGCGGGAAAGAGTACTTC
few	NA	TRBV12-3/TRBV12-4	TRBJ2-2	CASSPTRTNFFAGELFF	TGTGCCAGCAGCCCTACAAGGACTAATTTCTTCGCCGGGGAGCTGTTTTTT
few	TRBD2	TRBV7-8	TRBJ2-2	CASSTRLAGGKGELFF	TGTGCCAGCAGCACCCGACTAGCGGGGGGAAAAGGGGAGCTGTTTTTT
NA	NA	TRBV5-1	TRBJ2-3	CASSLGAGSVTQYF	TGCGCCAGCAGCTTGGGTGCGGGATCCGTTACGCAGTATTTT